This T cell receptor (beta chain) emerged from a study of tumor-infiltrating lymphocytes in glioblastoma multiforme. Per germline, CDR1 SGHAT and CDR2 FQNNGV. This CDR3 has 16 residues. General study points: Just one glioblastoma patient contributed to the TCR-mutation comparison.

With respect to this clonotype: Its antigen is as yet unknown. No conserved phenylalanine or tryptophan ends this CDR3, so it is likely a read error.

TCRB libraries came from RNA via three nested multiplex PCR rounds. These TCRB libraries lack any described unique molecular identifiers. One entry per CDR3 protein results from TCRdb running MiXCR on the multiplex PCR reads. The table shows 15,000 or so distinct CDR3 sequences, with 65% to 80% occurring only once. The receptor was isolated from a male donor with glioblastoma. Sequenced material: brain tumor tissue. J is TRBJ2-3 and V is TRBV11-2, with 7 bases identical to TRBD2. CDR3 protein: CASSLRSSGPTDTQYL. The CDR3, as DNA: TGTGCCAGTAGCTTACGGTCTAGCGGCCCCACAGATACGCAGTATTTA.